This T cell receptor (beta chain) was profiled in a study of breast tumors, draining lymph nodes, adjacent tissues. Via MiXCR, TCRdb re-called the multiplex PCR reads, giving one row per CDR3 protein. The table has fewer than 300,000 distinct CDR3 sequences, about 34% seen once. Many counts were recorded for this clonotype. Antigen: not known. Trimming took 1 base from V and 2 from J, leaving 9 bases between them. The germline V gene encodes CDR1 MGHRA and CDR2 YSYEKL. The length of the CDR3 is 15 residues. Findings and caveats of the study: Tumor TCR diversity was below lymph nodes but above nontumor tissue. Most tumor T cells seemingly derive from lymph node, then expand in tumor.

Axillary draining lymph nodes of breast cancer patients supplied the node samples. The material sequenced was axillary lymph node tissue. The J gene is TRBJ2-1, the V gene TRBV4-1; tentatively, D is TRBD2 (6 bases). This receptor was identified in a female donor with breast cancer. Some clones in this sample may be carry-over from other donors' samples. The CDR3 is CASSQGTTPYNEQFF. CDR3 in DNA: TGCGCCAGCAGCCAAGGGACTACCCCCTACAATGAGCAGTTCTTC.